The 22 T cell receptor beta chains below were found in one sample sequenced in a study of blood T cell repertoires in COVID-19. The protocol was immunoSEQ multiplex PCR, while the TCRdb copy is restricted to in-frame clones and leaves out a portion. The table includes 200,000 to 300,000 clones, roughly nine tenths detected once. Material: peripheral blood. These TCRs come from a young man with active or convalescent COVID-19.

CDR3 amino acids: CASSLEYGYTF. The CDR3 region has the DNA TGTGCCAGCAGTTTAGAGTATGGCTACACCTTC. The V call is TRBV28, the J call TRBJ1-2; no clear D gene. This CDR3 has 11 residues. Trimming pared 2 bases from V and 5 bases from J, leaving 3 bases between. In germline, CDR1 is MDHEN, CDR2 SYDVKM.

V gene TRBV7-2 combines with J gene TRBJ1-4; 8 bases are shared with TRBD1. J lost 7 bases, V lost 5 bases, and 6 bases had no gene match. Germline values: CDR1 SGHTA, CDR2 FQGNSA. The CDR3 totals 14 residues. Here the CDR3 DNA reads TGTGCCAGCAGCCCGCGGACAGGGAGTGAAAAACTGTTTTTT. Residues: CASSPRTGSEKLFF.

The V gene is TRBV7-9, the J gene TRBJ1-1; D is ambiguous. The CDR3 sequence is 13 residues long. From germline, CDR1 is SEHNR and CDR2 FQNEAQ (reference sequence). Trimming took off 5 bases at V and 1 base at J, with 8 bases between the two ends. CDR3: CASSATENTEAFF. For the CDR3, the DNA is TGTGCCAGCAGCGCCACAGAGAACACTGAAGCTTTCTTT. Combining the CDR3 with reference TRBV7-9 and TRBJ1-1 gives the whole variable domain DTGVSQNPRHKITKRGQNVTFRCDPISEHNRLYWYRQTLGQGPEFLTYFQNEAQLEKSRLLSDRFSAERPKGSFSTLEIQRTEQGDSAMYLCASSATENTEAFFGQGTRLTVV.

CDR3 bases: TGTGCCAGCAGTTTACTTCGGTCACCCCTCCACTTT. This codes for CASSLLRSPLHF. This sequence joins TRBV12-3 or TRBV12-4 and TRBJ1-6; D gene unclear. V shed 2 bases and J shed 10 bases, with 6 bases lying between them. The CDR3 consists of 12 residues.

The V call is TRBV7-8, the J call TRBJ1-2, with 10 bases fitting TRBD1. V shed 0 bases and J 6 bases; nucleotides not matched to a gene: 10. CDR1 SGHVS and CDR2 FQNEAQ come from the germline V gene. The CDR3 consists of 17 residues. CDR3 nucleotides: TGTGCCAGCAGCTTAGCGCGTTGGGACAGGGGTAGGAATGGCTACACCTTC. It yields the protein CASSLARWDRGRNGYTF.

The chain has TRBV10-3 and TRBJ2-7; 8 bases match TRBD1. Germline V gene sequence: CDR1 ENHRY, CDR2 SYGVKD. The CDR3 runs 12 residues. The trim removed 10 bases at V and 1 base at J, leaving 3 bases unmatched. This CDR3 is CATGTGSYEQYF. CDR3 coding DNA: TGTGCCACGGGGACAGGTTCCTACGAGCAGTACTTC.

The CDR3 coding sequence is TGTGCCAGCAGCCCCCCCGCAGGGGGGAGCTATAACTATGGCTACACCTTC. Protein sequence: CASSPPAGGSYNYGYTF. The V gene is TRBV9, the J gene TRBJ1-2; 7 bases agree with TRBD1. With V trimmed by 4 bases and J by 1 base, 13 bases remained unmatched. Germline values: CDR1 SGDLS, CDR2 YYNGEE. This CDR3 has 17 residues.

The CDR3 DNA sequence: TGTGCCAGCAGCCAAGATCAAGCGGGGGGACGGAACCAGTACTTC. It codes for CASSQDQAGGRNQYF. The chain is built from TRBV3-1 (or the pseudogene TRBV3-2) and TRBJ2-5; 9 bases line up with TRBD2. Germline assignment: CDR1 LGHDT and CDR2 YNNKEL (reference sequence). The CDR3 has 15 amino acids. With V trimmed by 0 bases and J by 10 bases, 9 bases remained unmatched.

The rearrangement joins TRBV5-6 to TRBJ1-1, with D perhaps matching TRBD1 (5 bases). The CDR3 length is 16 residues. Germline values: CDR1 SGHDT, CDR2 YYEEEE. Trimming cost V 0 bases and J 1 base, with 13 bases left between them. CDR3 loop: CASSLGQPLTNTEAFF. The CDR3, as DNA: TGTGCCAGCAGCTTGGGACAGCCCCTGACGAACACTGAAGCTTTCTTT.

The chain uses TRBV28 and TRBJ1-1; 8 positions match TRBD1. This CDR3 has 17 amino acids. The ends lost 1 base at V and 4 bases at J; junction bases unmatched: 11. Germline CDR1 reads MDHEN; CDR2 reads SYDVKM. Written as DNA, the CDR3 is TGTGCCAGCAGTTTATACTTGGGCCAGGGGGCCGGCACTGAAGCTTTCTTT. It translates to CASSLYLGQGAGTEAFF.

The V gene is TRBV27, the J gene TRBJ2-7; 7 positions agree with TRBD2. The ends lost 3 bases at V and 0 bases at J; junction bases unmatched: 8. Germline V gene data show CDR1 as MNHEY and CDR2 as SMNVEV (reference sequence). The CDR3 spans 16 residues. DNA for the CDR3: TGTGCCAGCAGTTTGGAACTAGCGATAAGCTCCTACGAGCAGTACTTC. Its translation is CASSLELAISSYEQYF.

The CDR3 DNA reads as TGTGCCAGCAGCTTGGGGCCCGAGCAGTTCTTC. Its protein is CASSLGPEQFF. The chain joins TRBV11-3 to TRBJ2-1; maybe TRBD1 (5 bases). Germline values: CDR1 SGHNT, CDR2 YENEEA. V gave up 3 bases and J gave up 10 bases, with 7 bases separating them. The CDR3 is made up of 11 amino acids.

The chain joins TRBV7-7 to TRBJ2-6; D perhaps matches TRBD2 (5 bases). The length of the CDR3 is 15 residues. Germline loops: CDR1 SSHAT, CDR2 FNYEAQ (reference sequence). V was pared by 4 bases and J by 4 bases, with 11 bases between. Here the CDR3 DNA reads TGTGCCAGCAGCTCCGGACCGGGGGGGGCCAACGTCCTGACTTTC. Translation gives CASSSGPGGANVLTF.

The CDR3 region is CASSQDSDRGKPQYF. The CDR3 coding sequence is TGCGCCAGCAGCCAAGATTCTGATCGAGGGAAACCCCAGTACTTC. The genes are TRBV4-3 and TRBJ2-5; TRBD2 might be the D (5 bases). Trimming took off 0 bases at V and 9 bases at J, with 17 bases between the two ends. This CDR3 spans 15 amino acids. CDR1 is LGHNA, CDR2 YSLEER, per germline.

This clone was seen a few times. CDR3 in amino acids: CASSYIGDDQPQHF. CDR3 DNA sequence: TGTGCCAGCAGTTATATAGGGGATGATCAGCCCCAGCATTTT. V and J are TRBV6-2 or TRBV6-3 and TRBJ1-5; D is perhaps TRBD1 (5 bases). This CDR3 has 14 amino acids. CDR1 and CDR2 (germline): MNHEY, SVGEGT. V lost 3 bases to trimming and J lost 5 bases, with 11 bases between them.

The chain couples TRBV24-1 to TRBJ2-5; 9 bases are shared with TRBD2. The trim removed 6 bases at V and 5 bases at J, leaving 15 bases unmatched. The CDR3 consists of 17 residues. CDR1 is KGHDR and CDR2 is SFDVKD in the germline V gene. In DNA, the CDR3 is TGTGCCACCAGTCAAGGTTTCTTAGCGGGAGTCGCGGAGACCCAGTACTTC. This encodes CATSQGFLAGVAETQYF.

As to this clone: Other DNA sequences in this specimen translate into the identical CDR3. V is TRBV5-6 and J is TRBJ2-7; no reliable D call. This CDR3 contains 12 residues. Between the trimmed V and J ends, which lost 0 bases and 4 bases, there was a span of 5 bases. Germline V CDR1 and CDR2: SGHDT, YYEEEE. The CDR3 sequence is CASSLGGYEQYF. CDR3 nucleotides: TGTGCCAGCAGCTTGGGAGGTTACGAGCAGTACTTC.

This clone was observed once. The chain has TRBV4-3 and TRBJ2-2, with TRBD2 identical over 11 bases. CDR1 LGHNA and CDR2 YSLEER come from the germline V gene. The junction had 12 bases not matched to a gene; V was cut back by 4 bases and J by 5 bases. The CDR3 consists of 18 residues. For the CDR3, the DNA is TGCGCCAGCAGCCCCGCCGGGACTAGCGGTTCGGGAACCGGGGAGCTGTTTTTT. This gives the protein CASSPAGTSGSGTGELFF.

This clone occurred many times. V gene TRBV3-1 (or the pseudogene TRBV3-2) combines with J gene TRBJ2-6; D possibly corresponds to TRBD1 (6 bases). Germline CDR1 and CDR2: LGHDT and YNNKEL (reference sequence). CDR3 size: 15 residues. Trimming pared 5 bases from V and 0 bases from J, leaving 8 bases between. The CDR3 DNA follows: TGTGCCAGCAGCTTGGACAGCTCTGGGGCCAACGTCCTGACTTTC. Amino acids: CASSLDSSGANVLTF.

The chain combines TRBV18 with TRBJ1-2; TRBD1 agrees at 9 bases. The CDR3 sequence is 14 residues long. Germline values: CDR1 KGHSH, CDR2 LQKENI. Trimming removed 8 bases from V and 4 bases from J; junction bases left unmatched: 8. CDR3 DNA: TGTGCCAGCCAAGAGAAACAGGGGGCCTATGGCTACACCTTC. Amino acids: CASQEKQGAYGYTF.

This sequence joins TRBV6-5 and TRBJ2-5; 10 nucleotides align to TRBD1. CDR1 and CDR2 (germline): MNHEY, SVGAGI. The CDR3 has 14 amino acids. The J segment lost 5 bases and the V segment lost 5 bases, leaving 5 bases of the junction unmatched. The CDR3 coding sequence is TGTGCCAGCAGTACCGGGACAGGGGATGAGACCCAGTACTTC. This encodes CASSTGTGDETQYF.

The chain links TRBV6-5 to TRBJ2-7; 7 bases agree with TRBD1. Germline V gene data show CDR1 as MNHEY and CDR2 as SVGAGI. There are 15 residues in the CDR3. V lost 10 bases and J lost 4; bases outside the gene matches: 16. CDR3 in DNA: TGTGCCACCCCGTCCAGCCGGGACAGAATTTACGAGCAGTACTTC. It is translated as CATPSSRDRIYEQYF.